The following is a T cell receptor (beta chain) sequence with its context. It lacks a known antigen. No per-base quality is available; no much larger clone lies one base away. The library was built by means of 5' RACE. Sequencing used an Illumina HiSeq 2500. A second PCR of roughly 6 to 11 cycles was run with a J-beta primer mix and a sample-barcoded 5' primer. A unique molecular identifier was introduced onto each TCR beta cDNA molecule by a template-switch 5' adaptor carrying 12 random nucleotides. At least 2.5 million CDR3-containing paired-end reads were obtained from each sample. All of the RNA was converted into first-strand cDNA using the Mint cDNA synthesis kit, with a TRBC-specific oligonucleotide serving as the primer. Following uracil-DNA glycosylase treatment, all cDNA underwent a first 18-cycle PCR with the universal primers M1SS and BC2_uni_R. Processing in the source paper ran as follows. For normalization, 1 million high-quality reads, each with a distinct molecular identifier, were randomly selected from each sample. Instead of being binned into consensus sequences, reads that shared molecular identifiers were thrown out. MiTCR, run with a Q25 quality threshold and the strictest error-elimination algorithm, handled CDR3 identification, clonotype clustering and error correction. A nonparametric unseen species model with Euler transformation was used to estimate lower-bound total TCR beta diversity. Using fastp at Q25 and MiXCR, TCRdb reprocessed the public reads and kept productive beta chains. Rows matching on CDR3 protein sequence are summarized as one entry with the most common DNA and genes. The V and J calls follow TCRdb's processing rather than the paper's. Across this sample there are about 1,500,000 distinct CDR3 sequences, with roughly 27% seen only once. Of the sample, 7.7% falls within the top ten clones.

This sample is drawn from a study of blood T cells in healthy people across ages (dated by TCRdb to about 2015). With respect to the entire study: In model experiments, template switching captured about one uniquely barcoded TCR beta cDNA molecule for every two T cells. Using the same blood draw, the study looked at two additional independent replicas of 1 million unique cDNA reads for two donors, one aged 18 to 30 and the other aged 80 or older. Four age groups were formed from the donors: young (average roughly 15 years), middle-aged (approximately 40), aged (roughly 56) and long-lived (82). To avoid experimental bias, donors of different ages were spread randomly across the sequencing lanes. To track age-related changes in TCR beta repertoire diversity, the study relied on deep sequencing normalized with unique cDNA molecular identifiers.

Study-level results and caveats: Compared with the aged group, more naive CD4+ T cells, fewer expanded clones and increased TCR diversity were shown by the long-lived group, suggesting age selection. Observed TCR beta diversity per million T cells fell roughly linearly with age, and a significant reduction was already apparent by age about 43. Estimates of total diversity based on one million sequenced T cells were regarded as lower bounds and as underestimates. A strong correlation was found between observed TCR beta diversity and the percentage of naive T cells measured by flow cytometry. Bulk unsorted PBMC profiling prevented conclusive comparison of naive and antigen-experienced compartments. Because the CMV infection status of the donors was unknown, age-related changes in expanded clonotypes may potentially have been confounded.

The roughly 39 donors, aged about 6 to 95 years, were systemically healthy Caucasian individuals from Russia. Ten milliliters of peripheral blood were drawn from each donor into EDTA-treated Vacutainer tubes. Ficoll-Paque density-gradient centrifugation was used to isolate PBMCs, with at least 6.5 million obtained per sample. Total RNA, at least 6 micrograms per sample, was extracted from PBMCs with Trizol reagent. Naive CD45RAhigh/CD27high T cell percentages were measured by flow cytometry on a PBMC aliquot from every donor. This receptor was identified in a woman aged 25 to 39 in good health. The specimen was blood.

The sequenced DNA: TGCAGCGTACTTAGCGGGAGGGCCGGGAATGAGCAGTTCTTC. Translation gives CSVLSGRAGNEQFF. The rearrangement joined TRBV29-1 to TRBJ2-1; 11 middle bases align to TRBD2. V lost 6 bases and J lost 7 bases, and the count of bases not matched to a germline gene is 8. CDR1 SQVTM and CDR2 ANQGSEA are derived from the germline V gene. The cysteine opens and the phenylalanine closes a CDR3 of 14 amino acids. Kept here is only the CDR3 DNA, which spans 42 bases and is read in frame from base 1.